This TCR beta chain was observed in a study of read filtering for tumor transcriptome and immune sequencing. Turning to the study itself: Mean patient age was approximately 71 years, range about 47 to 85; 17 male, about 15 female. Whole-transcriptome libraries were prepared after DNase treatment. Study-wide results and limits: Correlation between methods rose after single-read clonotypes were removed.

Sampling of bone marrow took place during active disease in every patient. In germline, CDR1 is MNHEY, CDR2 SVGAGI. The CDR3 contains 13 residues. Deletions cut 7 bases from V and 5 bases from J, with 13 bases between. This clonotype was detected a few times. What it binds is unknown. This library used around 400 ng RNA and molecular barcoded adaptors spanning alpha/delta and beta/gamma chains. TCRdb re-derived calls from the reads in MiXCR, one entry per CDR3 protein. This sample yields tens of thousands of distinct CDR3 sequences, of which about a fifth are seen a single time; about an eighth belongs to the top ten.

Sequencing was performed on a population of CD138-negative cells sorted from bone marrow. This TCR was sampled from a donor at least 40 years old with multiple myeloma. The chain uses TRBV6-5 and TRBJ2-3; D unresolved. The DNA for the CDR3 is TGTGCCAGCACCTCGTCCGGCGGAGATACGCAGTATTTT. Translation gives CASTSSGGDTQYF.